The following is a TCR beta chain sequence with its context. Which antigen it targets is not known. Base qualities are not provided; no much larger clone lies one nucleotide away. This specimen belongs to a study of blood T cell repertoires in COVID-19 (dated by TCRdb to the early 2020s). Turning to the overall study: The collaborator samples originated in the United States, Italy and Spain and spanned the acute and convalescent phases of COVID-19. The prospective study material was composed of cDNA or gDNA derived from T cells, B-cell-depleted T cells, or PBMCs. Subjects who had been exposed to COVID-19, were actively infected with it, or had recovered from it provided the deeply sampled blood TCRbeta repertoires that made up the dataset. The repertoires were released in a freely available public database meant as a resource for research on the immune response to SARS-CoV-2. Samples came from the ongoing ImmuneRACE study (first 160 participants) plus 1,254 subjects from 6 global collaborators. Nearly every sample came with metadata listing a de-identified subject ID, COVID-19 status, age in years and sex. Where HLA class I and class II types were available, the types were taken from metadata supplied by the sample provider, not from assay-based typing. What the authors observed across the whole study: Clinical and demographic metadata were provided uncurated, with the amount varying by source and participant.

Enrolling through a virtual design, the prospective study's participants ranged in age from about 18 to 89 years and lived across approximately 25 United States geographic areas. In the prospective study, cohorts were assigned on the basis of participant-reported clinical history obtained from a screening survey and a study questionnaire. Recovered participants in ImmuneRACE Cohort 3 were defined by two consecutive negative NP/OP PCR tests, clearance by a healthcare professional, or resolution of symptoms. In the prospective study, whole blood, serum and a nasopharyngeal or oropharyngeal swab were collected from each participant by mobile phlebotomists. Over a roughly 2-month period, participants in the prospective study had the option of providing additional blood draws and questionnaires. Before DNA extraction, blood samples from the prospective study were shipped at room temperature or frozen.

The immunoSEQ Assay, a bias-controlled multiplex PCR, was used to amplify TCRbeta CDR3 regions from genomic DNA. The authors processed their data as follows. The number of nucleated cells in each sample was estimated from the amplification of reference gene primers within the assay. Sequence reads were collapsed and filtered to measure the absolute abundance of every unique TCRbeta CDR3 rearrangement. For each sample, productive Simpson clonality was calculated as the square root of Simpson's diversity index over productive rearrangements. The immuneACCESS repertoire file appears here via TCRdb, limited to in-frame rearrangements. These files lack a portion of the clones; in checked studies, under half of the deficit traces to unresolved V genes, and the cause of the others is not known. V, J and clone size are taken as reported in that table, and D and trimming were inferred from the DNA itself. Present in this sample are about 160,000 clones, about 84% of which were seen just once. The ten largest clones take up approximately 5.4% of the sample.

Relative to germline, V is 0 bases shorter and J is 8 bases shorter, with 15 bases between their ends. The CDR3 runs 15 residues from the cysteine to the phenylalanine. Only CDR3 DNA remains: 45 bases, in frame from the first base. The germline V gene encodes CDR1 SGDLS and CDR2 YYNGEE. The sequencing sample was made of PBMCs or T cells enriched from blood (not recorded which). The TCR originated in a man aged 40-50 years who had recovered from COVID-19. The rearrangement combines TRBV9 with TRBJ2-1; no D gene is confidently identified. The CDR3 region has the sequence CASSVDYTPRDEQFF. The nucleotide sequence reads TGTGCCAGCAGCGTAGACTACACCCCGCGCGATGAGCAGTTCTTC.